This T cell receptor (beta chain) was obtained from a study of blood T cell repertoires in COVID-19. Study-level background: Some COVID-19 samples were acute and others convalescent; all came from the United States, Italy and Spain. Nucleic acid was either cDNA or gDNA, and it came from T cells, B-cell-depleted T cells, or PBMCs.

Assay used: immunoSEQ multiplex PCR; TCRdb lists only in-frame clones, some missing. The table lists about 140,000 clones, approximately 85% of them singletons. This CDR3 region has 15 residues. The germline V gene encodes CDR1 MDHEN and CDR2 SYDVKM. V trimming: 8 bases; J trimming: 0 bases; junction bases outside the gene matches: 9. This sequence joins TRBV28 and TRBJ1-1; 7 nucleotides agree with TRBD1. This receptor was taken from a man between 65 and 85 years old with acute or convalescent COVID-19. What was sequenced was peripheral blood. The CDR3 spells CASPPDRAVNTEAFF. Here the CDR3 DNA reads TGTGCCAGCCCTCCCGACAGGGCAGTGAACACTGAAGCTTTCTTT.